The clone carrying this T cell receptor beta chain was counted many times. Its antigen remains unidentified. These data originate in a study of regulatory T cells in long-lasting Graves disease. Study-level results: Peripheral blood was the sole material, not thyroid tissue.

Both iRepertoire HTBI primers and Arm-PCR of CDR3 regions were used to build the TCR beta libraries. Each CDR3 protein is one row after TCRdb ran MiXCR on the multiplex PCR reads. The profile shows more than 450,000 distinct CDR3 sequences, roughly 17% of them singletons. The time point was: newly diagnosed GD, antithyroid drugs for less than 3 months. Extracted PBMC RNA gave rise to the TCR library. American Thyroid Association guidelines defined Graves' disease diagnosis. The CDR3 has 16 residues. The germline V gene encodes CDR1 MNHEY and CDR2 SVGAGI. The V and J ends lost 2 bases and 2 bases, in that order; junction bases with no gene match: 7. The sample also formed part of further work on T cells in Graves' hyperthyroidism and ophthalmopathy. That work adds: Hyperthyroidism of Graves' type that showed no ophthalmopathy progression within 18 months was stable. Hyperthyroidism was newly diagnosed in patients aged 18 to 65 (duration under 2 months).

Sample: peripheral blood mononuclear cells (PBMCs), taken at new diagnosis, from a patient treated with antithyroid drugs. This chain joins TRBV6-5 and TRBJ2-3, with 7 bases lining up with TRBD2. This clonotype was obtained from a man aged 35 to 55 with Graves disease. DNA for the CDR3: TGTGCCAGCAGTTACCAGGCGGGAGTCGACACAGATACGCAGTATTTT. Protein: CASSYQAGVDTDTQYF.